This T cell receptor (beta chain) was sequenced for a study of shared clonotypes between healthy human individuals. Across the whole study: With ages of 18 to 49, the donors were a couple of women and a few men.

Whole-study results and caveats: Sequencing depth was expected to influence donor clonotype sharing. A reduction in generation probabilities was seen for non-shared clonotypes relative to those shared by all four donors.

The naive CD8 subset, CD45RO-negative cells positively selected for CCR7, excluded terminally differentiated effector memory CD45RA+ cells. Remarks on this clone: Its antigen remains unknown.

Assay: immunoSEQ multiplex PCR; the TCRdb copy retains only in-frame clones and omits some. Of approximately 2,000,000 clones listed, over 85% are singletons. CDR3 length equals 13 residues. V was pared by 2 bases and J by 7 bases, with 8 bases between. Germline lookup yields CDR1 MNHEY and CDR2 SVGAGI. Sequencing used naive CD8+ T cells from PBMCs. This chain joins TRBV6-5 and TRBJ2-2; no firm D call. The clonotype originates from a man aged 18-30 years in good health. Some clones in this sample may be carry-over from other donors' samples. CDR3 amino acids: CASSYVNSGELFF. The CDR3 DNA reads TGTGCCAGCAGTTACGTCAATAGCGGGGAGCTGTTTTTT.